The present T cell receptor beta chain was sequenced within a study of OX40 agonist ivuxolimab in advanced cancers. TCRdb's copy holds only in-frame clones and misses some; the assay was immunoSEQ multiplex PCR. The sample yields around 70,000 clones, roughly 84% seen once. CDR1 GTSNPN and CDR2 SVGIG come from the germline V gene (reference sequence). V was cut by 4 bases and J by 0 bases, with 7 bases left in between. The CDR3 runs to 14 residues. Remarks on this clone: Its antigen is undetermined.

Broader study findings: Averaged across samples, CD8+ T cells carried more expanded clones than CD4+ did. At 0.1 to 3.0 mg/kg, CD4+ and CD8+ blood T cells expanded clonally by week 6. The authors also found low normalized T-cell clonal expansion in some nonresponders.

The chain uses TRBV30 and TRBJ2-6; D uncertain. The sequencing here drew on CD4+ or CD8+ T cells sorted from blood, taken in a trial of the OX40 agonist ivuxolimab. The receptor comes from an adult with an advanced solid tumor such as melanoma, head and neck, liver or kidney cancer. The CDR3 coding sequence is TGTGCCTGGATCCCGACCTCTGGGGCCAACGTCCTGACTTTC. Encoded protein: CAWIPTSGANVLTF.